The 8 T cell receptor beta chains listed next were all sequenced from one sample in a study of beta chain features in type 1 diabetes. Since all of the isolated RNA was reverse transcribed, expressed TCRB transcripts were what got sequenced. Clones were sequenced by immunoSEQ multiplex PCR, and TCRdb holds only the in-frame ones, with some missing. The table has fewer than 200,000 clones, about 13% seen once. Sequencing input: central memory CD4+ T cells from blood. These receptors were obtained from a woman aged 18-30 years in good health.

The chain employs TRBV25-1 and TRBJ2-1; 11 bases align to TRBD2. CDR1 and CDR2 (germline): MGHDK, SYGVNS. This CDR3 has 14 amino acids. Trimming cost V 5 bases and J 7 bases; bases outside gene matches: 4. In DNA form, the CDR3 reads TGTGCCAGCAGTACTAGCGGGAGAGTGAATGAGCAGTTCTTC. Amino acid sequence: CASSTSGRVNEQFF.

Only a few counts were recorded for this clone. The chain employs TRBV27 and TRBJ2-7, with TRBD2 matching over 14 bases. CDR1 MNHEY and CDR2 SMNVEV come from the germline V gene (reference sequence). V trimming: 11 bases; J trimming: 7 bases; junction bases outside the gene matches: 4. The length of the CDR3 is 12 residues. CDR3 loop: CAGTSGSREQYF. CDR3 coding DNA: TGTGCCGGGACTAGCGGGAGCAGGGAGCAGTACTTC.

This clone was recorded a few times. This chain links TRBV28 with TRBJ2-2, with 8 bases fitting TRBD1. CDR3 length: 13 amino acids. V lost 11 bases to trimming and J lost 5 bases; unmatched junction nucleotides: 7. The germline gives CDR1 MDHEN, CDR2 SYDVKM. The CDR3 DNA reads TGTGCCGGGGGTACAGGGGGAACCGGGGAGCTGTTTTTT. It yields the protein CAGGTGGTGELFF.

This clone was observed a handful of times. The J gene is TRBJ2-2, the V gene TRBV5-4; 11 bases match TRBD2. Germline trimming cut 4 bases from V and 5 bases from J; bases unmatched to any gene: 1. CDR1 is SGHNT, CDR2 YYREEE, per germline (reference sequence). This CDR3 has 14 residues. CDR3 in amino acids: CASSLAGGTGELFF. CDR3 coding DNA: TGTGCCAGCAGCCTAGCGGGAGGTACCGGGGAGCTGTTTTTT.

This clone was observed a few times. The chain has TRBV28 and TRBJ1-1, with D possibly TRBD1 on 6 matching bases. This CDR3 contains 14 residues. Germline-derived CDR1 and CDR2 are MDHEN and SYDVKM. V lost 4 bases, J lost 1 base, and 10 bases lay in between. The CDR3 spells CASSSLTGNTEAFF. The CDR3 nucleotides read TGTGCCAGCAGTTCTCTGACAGGGAACACTGAAGCTTTCTTT.

This clone showed up just a few times. The rearrangement links TRBV4-3 to TRBJ2-1, with a tentative D call TRBD1 (6 bases). Trimming removed 5 bases from V and 9 bases from J, with 17 bases in between. Germline CDR1 and CDR2: LGHNA and YSLEER. This CDR3 region has 14 residues. The CDR3 reads CASSRTRTVPEQFF. The CDR3 region has the DNA TGCGCCAGCAGCAGAACACGGACAGTTCCTGAGCAGTTCTTC.

This CDR3 is CASSLEIRENTQYF. CDR3 DNA sequence: TGCGCCAGCAGCTTGGAGATCAGGGAAAATACGCAGTATTTT. V gene TRBV5-1 combines with J gene TRBJ2-3, with D perhaps matching TRBD1 (5 bases). Germline CDR1 SGHRS, CDR2 YFSETQ. V lost 0 bases and J lost 7, with 12 bases in between. The CDR3 consists of 14 residues.

This chain links TRBV13 with TRBJ2-4, with 7 bases that match TRBD1. This CDR3 region has 19 residues. Germline-derived CDR1 and CDR2 are PRHDT and FYEKMQ (reference sequence). V lost 9 bases to trimming and J lost 0 bases; unmatched junction nucleotides: 20. CDR3 protein: CARPFVTGDLVLAKNIQYF. CDR3 sequence (DNA): TGTGCCAGGCCGTTTGTTACAGGGGATTTGGTCCTAGCCAAAAACATTCAGTACTTC.